A selection of T cell receptor beta chains follows, all from one sample in a study of naive and memory T cell subsets. MiXCR, applied by TCRdb to the UMI-ligation and nested PCR reads, yields one record per CDR3 protein. The sample holds about 100,000 distinct CDR3 sequences, roughly 15% seen once. The sequencing sample was made of naive CD8+ T cells from blood. The origin of the receptors is a human donor in good health. Both conserved end residues are part of each CDR3.

J gene | V gene | CDR3 protein
TRBJ2-4 | TRBV5-5 | CASSLAAGGLNIQYF
TRBJ1-5 | TRBV27 | CASSLLYNQPQHF
TRBJ2-7 | TRBV20-1 | CSAVPGTTYEQYF
TRBJ2-1 | TRBV3-1 | CASSQTSGGYNEQFF
TRBJ2-5 | TRBV6-5 | CASSEGDRAGETQYF
TRBJ1-1 | TRBV5-1 | CASSLVGGNREAFF
TRBJ2-6 | TRBV5-4 | CASSLAGGANVLTF
TRBJ2-7 | TRBV2 | CASSDPGGDEQYF
TRBJ2-3 | TRBV11-3 | CASSLAGGLTDTQYF
TRBJ1-4 | TRBV27 | CASSPGQGNEKLFF
TRBJ2-7 | TRBV30 | CAWRDRVIYEQYF
TRBJ2-5 | TRBV12-3/TRBV12-4 | CASSHRLEETQYF
TRBJ2-1 | TRBV7-9 | CASSSPGTDGHNEQFF
TRBJ1-1 | TRBV27 | CASSPRMAQKNTEAFF
TRBJ2-7 | TRBV5-4 | CAFLPQGLVQSYEQYF
TRBJ2-1 | TRBV2 | CAGSDLWGPYNEQFF
TRBJ1-4 | TRBV7-8 | CASSLLAVELFF
TRBJ2-7 | TRBV23-1 | CASSQSGDGGTYEQYF
TRBJ1-3 | TRBV5-8 | CASSSGTFSGNTIYF
TRBJ2-1 | TRBV15 | CATSLAGGHGNEQFF
TRBJ2-7 | TRBV19 | CASSFGLVNEQYF
TRBJ1-1 | TRBV19 | CASKPLEATEAFF
TRBJ2-5 | TRBV2 | CASIAGKETQYF
TRBJ1-6 | TRBV4-2 | CASSHPSDLNSPLHF
TRBJ2-7 | TRBV9 | CASSVGGEGEQYF
TRBJ1-1 | TRBV7-9 | CASSPTGMDTEAFF
TRBJ2-1 | TRBV6-2/TRBV6-3 | CASSPGGRRDNEQFF
TRBJ2-1 | TRBV7-6 | CASSPAPVHEQFF
TRBJ1-2 | TRBV5-6 | CASSSDYTQNYGYTF
TRBJ2-7 | TRBV4-2 | CASSQGGSEQYF
TRBJ1-6 | TRBV6-5 | CASSYSTGTPLHF
TRBJ2-2 | TRBV20-1 | CSASLAEGADGELFF
TRBJ2-7 | TRBV20-1 | CSASGQDYEQYF
TRBJ2-2 | TRBV28 | CASSQIRTGNTGELFF
TRBJ2-1 | TRBV5-5 | CASSRGQASYNEQFF
TRBJ2-7 | TRBV11-2 | CASSLGAGGPYEQYF
TRBJ2-1 | TRBV20-1 | CSARGFLTGMSEQFF
TRBJ2-2 | TRBV7-9 | CASSPLIAGNLNTGELFF
TRBJ2-4 | TRBV29-1 | CSVPGQRKAKNIQYF
TRBJ1-5 | TRBV2 | CASSAAVGPQHF
TRBJ2-3 | TRBV27 | CASSLGGTQYF
TRBJ2-7 | TRBV6-2/TRBV6-3 | CASIRATSGFYEQYF
TRBJ1-5 | TRBV5-6 | CASSSLGTGSGQPQHF
TRBJ2-6 | TRBV30 | CAWGLGSGANVLTF
TRBJ2-7 | TRBV12-3/TRBV12-4 | CASSLAGTETYEQYF
TRBJ1-2 | TRBV30 | CACPRQEGGYTF
TRBJ2-1 | TRBV7-8 | CASSHKGGTSAISSYNEQFF
TRBJ2-6 | TRBV27 | CASSLRGANVLTF
TRBJ2-2 | TRBV5-1 | CASSFGQARVWSGELFF